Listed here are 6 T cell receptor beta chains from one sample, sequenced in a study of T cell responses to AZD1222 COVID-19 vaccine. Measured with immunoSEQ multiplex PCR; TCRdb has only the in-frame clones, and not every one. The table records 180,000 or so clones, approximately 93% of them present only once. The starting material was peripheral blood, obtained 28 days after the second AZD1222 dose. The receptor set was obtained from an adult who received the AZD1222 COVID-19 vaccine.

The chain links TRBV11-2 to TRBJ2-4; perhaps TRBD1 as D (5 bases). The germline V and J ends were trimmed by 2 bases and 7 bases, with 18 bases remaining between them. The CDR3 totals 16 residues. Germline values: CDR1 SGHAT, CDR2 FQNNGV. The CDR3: CASSLNLQKGWNIQYF. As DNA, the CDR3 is TGTGCCAGCAGCTTAAATCTTCAAAAGGGGTGGAACATTCAGTACTTC.

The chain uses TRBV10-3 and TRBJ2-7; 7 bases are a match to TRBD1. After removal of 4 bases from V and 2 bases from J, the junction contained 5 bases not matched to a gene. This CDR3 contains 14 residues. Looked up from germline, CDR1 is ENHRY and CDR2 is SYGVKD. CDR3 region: CAISASTGTYEQYF. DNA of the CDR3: TGTGCCATCAGTGCCTCGACAGGGACCTACGAGCAGTACTTC.

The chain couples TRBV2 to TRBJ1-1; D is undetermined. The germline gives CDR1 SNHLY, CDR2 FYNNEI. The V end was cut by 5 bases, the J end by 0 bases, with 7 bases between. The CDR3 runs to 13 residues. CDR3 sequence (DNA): TGTGCCAGCAGTCCACACGTGAACACTGAAGCTTTCTTT. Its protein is CASSPHVNTEAFF.

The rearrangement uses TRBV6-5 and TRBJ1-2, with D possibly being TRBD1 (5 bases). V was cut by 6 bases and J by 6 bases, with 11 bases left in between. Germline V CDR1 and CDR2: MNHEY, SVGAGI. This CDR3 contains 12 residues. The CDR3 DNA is TGTGCCAGCAGCTTGCAGGGTGATGGCTACACCTTC. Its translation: CASSLQGDGYTF.

The CDR3 region is CASSYPDRASGYTF. For the CDR3, the DNA is TGTGCCAGCAGTTACCCCGACAGGGCAAGTGGCTACACCTTC. The gene calls are TRBV6-6 and TRBJ1-2; 7 bases are a match to TRBD1. V was pared by 2 bases and J by 7 bases, with 7 bases of the junction left unmatched. The CDR3 extends over 14 amino acids. The V gene's germline CDR1 is MNHNY and CDR2 SVGAGI (reference sequence).

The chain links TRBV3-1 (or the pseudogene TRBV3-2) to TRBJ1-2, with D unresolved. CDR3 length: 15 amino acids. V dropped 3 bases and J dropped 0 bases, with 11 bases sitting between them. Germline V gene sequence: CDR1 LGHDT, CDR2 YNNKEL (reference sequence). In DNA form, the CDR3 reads TGTGCCAGCAGCCAGCACCGGTCAACTAACTATGGCTACACCTTC. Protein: CASSQHRSTNYGYTF.